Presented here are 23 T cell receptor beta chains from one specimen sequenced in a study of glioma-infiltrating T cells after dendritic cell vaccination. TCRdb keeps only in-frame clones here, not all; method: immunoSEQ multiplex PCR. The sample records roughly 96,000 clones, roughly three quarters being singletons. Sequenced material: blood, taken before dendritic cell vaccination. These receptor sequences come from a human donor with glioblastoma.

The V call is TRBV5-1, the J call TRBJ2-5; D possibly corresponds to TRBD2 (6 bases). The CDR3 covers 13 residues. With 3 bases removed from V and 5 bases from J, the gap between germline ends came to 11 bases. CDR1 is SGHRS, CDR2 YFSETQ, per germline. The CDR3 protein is CASSSLADETQYF. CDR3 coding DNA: TGCGCCAGCAGCTCCTTAGCGGATGAGACCCAGTACTTC.

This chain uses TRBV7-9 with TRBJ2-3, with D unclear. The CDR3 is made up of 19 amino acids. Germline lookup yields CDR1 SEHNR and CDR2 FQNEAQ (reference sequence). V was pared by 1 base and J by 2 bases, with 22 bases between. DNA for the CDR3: TGTGCCAGCAGCTTAGTTCTTGTGTTGAGCGTTGATGTCACAGATACGCAGTATTTT. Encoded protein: CASSLVLVLSVDVTDTQYF.

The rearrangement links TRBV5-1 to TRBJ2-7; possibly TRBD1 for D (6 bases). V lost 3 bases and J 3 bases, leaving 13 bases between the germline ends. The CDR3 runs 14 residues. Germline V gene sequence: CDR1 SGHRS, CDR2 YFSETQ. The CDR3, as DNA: TGCGCCAGCAGCTGGGGACACGGAGACTACGAGCAGTACTTC. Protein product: CASSWGHGDYEQYF.

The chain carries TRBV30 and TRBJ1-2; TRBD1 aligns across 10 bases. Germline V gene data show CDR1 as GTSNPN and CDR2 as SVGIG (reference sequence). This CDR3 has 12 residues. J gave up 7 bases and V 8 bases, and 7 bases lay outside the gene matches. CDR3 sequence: CADRQGAFGYTF. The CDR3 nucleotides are TGTGCCGACCGACAGGGGGCGTTTGGCTACACCTTC.

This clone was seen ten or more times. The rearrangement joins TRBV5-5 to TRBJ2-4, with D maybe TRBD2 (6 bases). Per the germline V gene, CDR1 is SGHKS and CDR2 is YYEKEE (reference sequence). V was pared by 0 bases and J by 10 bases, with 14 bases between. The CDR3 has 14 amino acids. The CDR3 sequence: CASSLDPGLPIQYF. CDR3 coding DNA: TGTGCCAGCAGCTTGGACCCGGGACTTCCGATTCAGTACTTC.

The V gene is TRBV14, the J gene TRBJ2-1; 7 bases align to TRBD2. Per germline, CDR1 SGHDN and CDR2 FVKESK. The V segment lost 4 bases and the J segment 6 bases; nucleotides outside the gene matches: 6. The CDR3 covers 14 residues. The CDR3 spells CASSPTRETNEQFF. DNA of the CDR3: TGTGCCAGCAGCCCAACGCGGGAGACCAATGAGCAGTTCTTC.

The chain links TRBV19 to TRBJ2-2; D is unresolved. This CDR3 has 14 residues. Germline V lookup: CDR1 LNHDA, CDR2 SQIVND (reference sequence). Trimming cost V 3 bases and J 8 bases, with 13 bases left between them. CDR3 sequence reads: CASSIGGRTGELFF. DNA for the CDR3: TGTGCCAGTAGTATTGGTGGTCGAACTGGGGAGCTGTTTTTT.

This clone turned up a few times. The CDR3 spells CASSIALTGGTEKLFF. The DNA for the CDR3 is TGTGCCAGTAGTATAGCTCTGACAGGGGGCACTGAAAAACTGTTTTTT. The chain couples TRBV19 to TRBJ1-4, with 10 bases that match TRBD1. The CDR3 runs 16 residues. Trimming took 1 base from V and 7 from J; bases not matched to a gene: 6. Per germline, CDR1 LNHDA and CDR2 SQIVND (reference sequence). Supplemented by reference TRBV19 and TRBJ1-4, the full variable domain reads DGGITQSPKYLFRKEGQNVTLSCEQNLNHDAMYWYRQDPGQGLRLIYYSQIVNDFQKGDIAEGYSVSREKKESFPLTVTSAQKNPTAFYLCASSIALTGGTEKLFFGSGTQLSVL.

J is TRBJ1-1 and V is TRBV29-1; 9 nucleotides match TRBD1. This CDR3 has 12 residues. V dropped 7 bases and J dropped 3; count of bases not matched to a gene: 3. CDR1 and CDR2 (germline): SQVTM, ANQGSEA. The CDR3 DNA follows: TGCAGCGGTGGACAGGGGTACACTGAAGCTTTCTTT. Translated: CSGGQGYTEAFF.

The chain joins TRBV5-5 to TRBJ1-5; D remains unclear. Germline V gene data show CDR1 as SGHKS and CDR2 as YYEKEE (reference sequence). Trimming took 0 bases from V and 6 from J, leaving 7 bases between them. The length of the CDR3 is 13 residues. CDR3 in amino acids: CASSLGSIQPQHF. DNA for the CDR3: TGTGCCAGCAGCTTGGGCAGTATTCAGCCCCAGCATTTT.

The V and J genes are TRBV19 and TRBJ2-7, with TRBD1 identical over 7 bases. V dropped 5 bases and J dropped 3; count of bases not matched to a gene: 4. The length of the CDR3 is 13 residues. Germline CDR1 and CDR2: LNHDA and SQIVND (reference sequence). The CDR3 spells CASSGQASYEQYF. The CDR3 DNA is TGTGCCAGTAGTGGACAGGCCAGCTACGAGCAGTACTTC.

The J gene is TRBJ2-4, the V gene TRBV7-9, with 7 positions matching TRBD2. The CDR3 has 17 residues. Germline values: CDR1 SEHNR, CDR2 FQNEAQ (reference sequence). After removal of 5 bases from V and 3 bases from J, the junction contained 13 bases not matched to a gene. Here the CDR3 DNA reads TGTGCCAGCAGCCCGGGAGCGGGGTGGGTAGGCAAAAACATTCAGTACTTC. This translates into CASSPGAGWVGKNIQYF.

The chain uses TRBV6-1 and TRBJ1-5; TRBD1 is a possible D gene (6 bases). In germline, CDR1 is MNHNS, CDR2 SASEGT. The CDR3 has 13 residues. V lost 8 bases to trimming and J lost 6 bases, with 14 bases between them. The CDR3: CASYGQGRQPQHF. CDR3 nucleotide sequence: TGTGCCAGCTACGGGCAGGGGCGTCAGCCCCAGCATTTT.

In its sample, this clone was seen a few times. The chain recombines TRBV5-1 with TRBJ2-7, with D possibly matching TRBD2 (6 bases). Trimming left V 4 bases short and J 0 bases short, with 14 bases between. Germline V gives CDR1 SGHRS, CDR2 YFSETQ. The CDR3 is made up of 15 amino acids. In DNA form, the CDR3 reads TGCGCCAGCAGCAAGATGCCGGGAGTCTCCTACGAGCAGTACTTC. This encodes CASSKMPGVSYEQYF.

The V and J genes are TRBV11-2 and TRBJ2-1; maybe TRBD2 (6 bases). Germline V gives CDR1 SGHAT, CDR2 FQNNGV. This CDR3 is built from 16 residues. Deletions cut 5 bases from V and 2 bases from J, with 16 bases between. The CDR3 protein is CASSPGGPGAYNEQFF. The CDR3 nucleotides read TGTGCCAGCAGCCCCGGGGGTCCCGGGGCCTACAATGAGCAGTTCTTC.

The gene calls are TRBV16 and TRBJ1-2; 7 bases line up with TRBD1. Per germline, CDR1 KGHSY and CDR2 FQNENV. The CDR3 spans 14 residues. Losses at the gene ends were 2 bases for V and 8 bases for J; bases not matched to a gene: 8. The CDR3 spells CASSQVGTEGGYTF. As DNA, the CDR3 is TGTGCCAGCAGCCAAGTAGGGACAGAGGGAGGCTACACCTTC. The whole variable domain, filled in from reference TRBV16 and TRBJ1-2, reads GEEVAQTPKHLVRGEGQKAKLYCAPIKGHSYVFWYQQVLKNEFKFLISFQNENVFDETGMPKERFSAKCLPNSPCSLEIQATKLEDSAVYFCASSQVGTEGGYTFGSGTRLTVV.

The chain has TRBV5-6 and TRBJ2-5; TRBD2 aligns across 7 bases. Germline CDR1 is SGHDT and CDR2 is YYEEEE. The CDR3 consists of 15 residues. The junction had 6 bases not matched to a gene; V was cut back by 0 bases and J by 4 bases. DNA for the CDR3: TGTGCCAGCAGCTTGGAGGGATGGGGGGGAGAGACCCAGTACTTC. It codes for CASSLEGWGGETQYF.

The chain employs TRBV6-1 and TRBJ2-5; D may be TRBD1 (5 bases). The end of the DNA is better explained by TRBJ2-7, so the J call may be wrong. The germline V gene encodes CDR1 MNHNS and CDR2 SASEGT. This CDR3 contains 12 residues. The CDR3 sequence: CASPDRNYEQYF. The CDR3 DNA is TGTGCCAGCCCCGACAGAAACTACGAGCAGTACTTC.

The CDR3 sequence is CASRPGTRVGETQYF. CDR3 DNA: TGTGCCAGCAGGCCCGGGACTAGAGTCGGGGAGACCCAGTACTTC. This chain joins TRBV27 and TRBJ2-5; 8 bases are a match to TRBD2. CDR3 length: 15 residues. Trimming cost V 6 bases and J 5 bases; bases outside gene matches: 11. Germline V gene data show CDR1 as MNHEY and CDR2 as SMNVEV (reference sequence).

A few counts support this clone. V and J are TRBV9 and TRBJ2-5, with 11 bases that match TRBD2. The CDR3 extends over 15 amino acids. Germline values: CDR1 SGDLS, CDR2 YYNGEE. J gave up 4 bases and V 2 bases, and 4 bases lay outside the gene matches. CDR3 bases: TGTGCCAGCAGCGTGGGGACTAGCGGACGAGAGACCCAGTACTTC. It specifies CASSVGTSGRETQYF.

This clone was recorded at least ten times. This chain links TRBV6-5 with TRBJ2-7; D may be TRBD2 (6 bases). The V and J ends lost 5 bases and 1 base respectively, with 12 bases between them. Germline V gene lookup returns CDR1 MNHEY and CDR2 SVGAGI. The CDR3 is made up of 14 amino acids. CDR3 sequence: CASSPDYQSYEQYF. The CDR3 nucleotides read TGTGCCAGCAGTCCGGACTACCAATCCTACGAGCAGTACTTC.

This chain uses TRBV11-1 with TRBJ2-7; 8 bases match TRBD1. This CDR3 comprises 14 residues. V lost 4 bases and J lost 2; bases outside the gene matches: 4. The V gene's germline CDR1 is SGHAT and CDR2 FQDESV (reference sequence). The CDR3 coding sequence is TGTGCCAGCAGCTCCTGGACAGGGCCCTACGAGCAGTACTTC. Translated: CASSSWTGPYEQYF.

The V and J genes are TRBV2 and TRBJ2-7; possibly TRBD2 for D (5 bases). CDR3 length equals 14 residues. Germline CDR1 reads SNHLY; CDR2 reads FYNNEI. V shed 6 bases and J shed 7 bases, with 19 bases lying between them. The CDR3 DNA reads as TGTGCCAGCAGCCCCCGGGCCCTGAGGGAGGAGCAGTACTTC. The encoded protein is CASSPRALREEQYF.